Reported below is one T cell receptor beta chain. The sample is drawn from a study of blood T cell repertoires in COVID-19. Study overall: Whether acute or convalescent, the COVID-19 samples came from the United States, Italy and Spain. The cDNA or gDNA used as material had been derived from T cells, B-cell-depleted T cells, or PBMCs.

In the original analysis: Amplification of reference gene primers was used by the study to estimate nucleated cell counts. TCRdb's table, derived via immunoSEQ multiplex PCR, lists solely in-frame clones and lacks some. That table gives V, J and clone size, and the DNA gave D and trimming. The sample shows over 45,000 clones, about nine tenths of them seen only once. V was clipped by 5 bases and J by 8 bases; unmatched bases: 5. CDR1 SGHAT and CDR2 FQNNGV come from the germline V gene. This CDR3 region has 13 residues. The specimen was peripheral blood. The chain joins TRBV11-2 to TRBJ2-2, with 7 bases that match TRBD2. This receptor was identified in a man aged 55 to 70 with active COVID-19. The CDR3 here is CASSRREAGELFF. CDR3 coding DNA: TGTGCCAGCAGCCGACGGGAGGCGGGGGAGCTGTTTTTT.